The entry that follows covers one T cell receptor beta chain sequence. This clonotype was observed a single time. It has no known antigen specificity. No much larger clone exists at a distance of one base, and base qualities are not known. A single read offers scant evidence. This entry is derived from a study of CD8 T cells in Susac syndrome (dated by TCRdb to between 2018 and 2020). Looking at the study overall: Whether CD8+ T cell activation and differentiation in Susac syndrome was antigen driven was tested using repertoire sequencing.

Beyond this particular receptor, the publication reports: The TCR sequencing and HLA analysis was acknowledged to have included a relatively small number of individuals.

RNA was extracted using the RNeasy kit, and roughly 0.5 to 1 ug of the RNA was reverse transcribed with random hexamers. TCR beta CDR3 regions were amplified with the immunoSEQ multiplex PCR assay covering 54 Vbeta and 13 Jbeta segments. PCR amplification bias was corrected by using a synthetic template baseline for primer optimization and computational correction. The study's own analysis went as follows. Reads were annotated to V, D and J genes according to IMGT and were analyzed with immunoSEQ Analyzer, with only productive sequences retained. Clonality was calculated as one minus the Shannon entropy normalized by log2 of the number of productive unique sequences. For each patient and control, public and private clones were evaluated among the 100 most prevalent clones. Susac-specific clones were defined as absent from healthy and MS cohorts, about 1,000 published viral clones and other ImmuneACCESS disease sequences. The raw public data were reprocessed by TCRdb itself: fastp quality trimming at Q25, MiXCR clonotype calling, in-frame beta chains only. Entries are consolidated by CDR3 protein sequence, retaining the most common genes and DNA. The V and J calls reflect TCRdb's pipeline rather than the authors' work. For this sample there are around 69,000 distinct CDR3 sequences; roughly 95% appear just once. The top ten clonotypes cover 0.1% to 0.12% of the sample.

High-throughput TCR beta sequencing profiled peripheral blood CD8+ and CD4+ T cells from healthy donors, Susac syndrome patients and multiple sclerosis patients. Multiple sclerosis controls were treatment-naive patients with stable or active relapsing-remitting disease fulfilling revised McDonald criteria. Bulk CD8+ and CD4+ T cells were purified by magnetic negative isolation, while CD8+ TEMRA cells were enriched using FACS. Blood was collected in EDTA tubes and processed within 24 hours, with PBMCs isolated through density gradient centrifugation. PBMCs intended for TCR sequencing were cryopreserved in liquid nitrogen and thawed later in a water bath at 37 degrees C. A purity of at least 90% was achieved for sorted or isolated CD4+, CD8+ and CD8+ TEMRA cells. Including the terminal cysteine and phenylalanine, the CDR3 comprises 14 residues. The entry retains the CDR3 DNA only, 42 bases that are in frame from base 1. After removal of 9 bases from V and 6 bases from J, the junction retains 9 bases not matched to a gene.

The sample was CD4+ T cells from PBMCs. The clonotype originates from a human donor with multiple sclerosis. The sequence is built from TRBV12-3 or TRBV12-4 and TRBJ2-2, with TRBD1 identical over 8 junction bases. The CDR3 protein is CASRTGRQSGELFF. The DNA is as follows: TGTGCCAGTAGGACAGGGCGGCAATCCGGGGAGCTGTTTTTT.